The T cell receptor (beta chain) under discussion was sequenced for a study of blood T cell repertoires in COVID-19. On the study more broadly: The United States, Italy and Spain provided the acute and convalescent COVID-19 samples. T cells, B-cell-depleted T cells, or PBMCs provided the cDNA or gDNA that served as material.

Cohorts were assigned according to the clinical history that participants reported. TCRdb keeps only in-frame clones here, not all; method: immunoSEQ multiplex PCR. The repertoire includes roughly 130,000 clones, roughly 80% of them detected once, and under 5.5% sits in the top ten. The material sequenced was PBMCs or T cells enriched from blood (not recorded which). The TCR was taken from a man aged 35 to 55 with acute COVID-19.

CDR3 region: CSVIPGHLTEAFF. CDR3 nucleotides: TGCAGCGTTATACCGGGACACCTCACTGAAGCTTTCTTT. V gene TRBV29-1 combines with J gene TRBJ1-1; D possibly corresponds to TRBD1 (6 bases). This CDR3 comprises 13 residues. Germline CDR1 is SQVTM and CDR2 is ANQGSEA. Deletions cut 5 bases from V and 4 bases from J, with 14 bases between. Drawing the rest from reference TRBV29-1 and TRBJ1-1, the complete variable domain is SAVISQKPSRDICQRGTSLTIQCQVDSQVTMMFWYRQQPGQSLTLIATANQGSEATYESGFVIDKFPISRPNLTFSTLTVSNMSPEDSSIYLCSVIPGHLTEAFFGQGTRLTVV.